These 22 T cell receptor beta chains came from one sample sequenced in a study of T cell responses to AZD1222 COVID-19 vaccine (dated by TCRdb to 2020 to 2023). This specimen's time point label, per the study, means: baseline before first vaccination. Library creation used the immunoSEQ multiplex PCR assay. Not all clones reach the TCRdb copy of this immuneACCESS table, which keeps in-frame sequences only. Checked studies attribute under half of the gap to unresolved V genes and leave the rest unexplained. This sample gives under 150,000 clones in total; under 95% of them show up just once. The top ten constitute 2.5% to 3.5% of the sample. The sequenced sample was peripheral blood, obtained on day 0 of AZD1222 vaccination. The receptors originated from an adult in good health.

V is TRBV7-8 and J is TRBJ1-1; 10 bases fit TRBD1. V was pared by 2 bases and J by 8 bases, with 5 bases of the junction left unmatched. CDR3 length: 14 amino acids. Looked up from germline, CDR1 is SGHVS and CDR2 is FQNEAQ. Here the CDR3 DNA reads TGTGCCAGCAGCTTAAGACAGGGGGCTGGAGAAGCTTTCTTT. This translates into CASSLRQGAGEAFF.

V usage is TRBV5-6 and J usage is TRBJ1-6; a possible D gene is TRBD1 (5 bases). Germline loops: CDR1 SGHDT, CDR2 YYEEEE. This CDR3 spans 15 amino acids. V gave up 4 bases and J gave up 9 bases, with 17 bases separating them. DNA for the CDR3: TGTGCCAGCAGCCTTTCCGGGTCTAGGGGTTCACCCCTCCACTTT. Translated, it gives CASSLSGSRGSPLHF.

The genes are TRBV2 and TRBJ1-2; D not certain. The length of the CDR3 is 15 residues. Trimming took off 5 bases at V and 0 bases at J, with 13 bases between the two ends. Germline V gene data show CDR1 as SNHLY and CDR2 as FYNNEI. CDR3: CASSIGEIANYGYTF. The CDR3 DNA sequence: TGTGCCAGCAGTATCGGGGAAATAGCTAACTATGGCTACACCTTC.

This clone is a singleton in its sample. The chain combines TRBV27 with TRBJ1-1; D uncertain. The CDR3 has 13 residues. Trimming left V 10 bases short and J 4 bases short, with 16 bases between. CDR1 MNHEY and CDR2 SMNVEV come from the germline V gene (reference sequence). CDR3 nucleotides: TGTGCCACCAGGTCTCGAGCAATCACTGAAGCTTTCTTT. Translated, it gives CATRSRAITEAFF.

The V call is TRBV3-1 (or the pseudogene TRBV3-2), the J call TRBJ1-1; TRBD1 agrees at 9 bases. Germline V gene sequence: CDR1 LGHDT, CDR2 YNNKEL (reference sequence). The CDR3 spans 13 residues. J was trimmed by 9 bases and V by 0 bases; bases with no gene match: 2. In DNA, the CDR3 is TGTGCCAGCAGCCAAGAGGGACAGGGACAAGCTTTCTTT. Protein product: CASSQEGQGQAFF.

J is TRBJ1-5 and V is TRBV9, with 7 nucleotides matching TRBD1. With V trimmed by 3 bases and J by 7 bases, 7 bases remained unmatched. The CDR3 loop spans 14 amino acids. The germline V gene encodes CDR1 SGDLS and CDR2 YYNGEE. The CDR3: CASSDGTEVQPQHF. The CDR3 region has the DNA TGTGCCAGCAGCGATGGGACAGAAGTGCAGCCCCAGCATTTT.

The sample holds one count of this clone. V gene TRBV2 combines with J gene TRBJ2-5; D is perhaps TRBD1 or TRBD2 (5 bases each). This CDR3 has 12 residues. V was cut by 7 bases and J by 5 bases, with 11 bases left in between. CDR1 is SNHLY and CDR2 is FYNNEI in the germline V gene. The CDR3 DNA sequence: TGTGCCAGCACCGGGACGTCGGAGACCCAGTACTTC. Amino acid sequence: CASTGTSETQYF.

The chain combines TRBV9 with TRBJ1-1; D remains ambiguous. The CDR3 contains 13 residues. Germline loops: CDR1 SGDLS, CDR2 YYNGEE. V was clipped by 3 bases and J by 0 bases, with 6 bases between them. CDR3: CASSDQVNTEAFF. The CDR3 nucleotides are TGTGCCAGCAGCGATCAGGTGAACACTGAAGCTTTCTTT. The full variable domain, completed using reference TRBV9 and TRBJ1-1, is DSGVTQTPKHLITATGQRVTLRCSPRSGDLSVYWYQQSLDQGLQFLIQYYNGEERAKGNILERFSAQQFPDLHSELNLSSLELGDSALYFCASSDQVNTEAFFGQGTRLTVV.

V and J are TRBV28 and TRBJ2-1, with 7 bases identical to TRBD2. The CDR3 spans 14 residues. The V gene's germline CDR1 is MDHEN and CDR2 SYDVKM. The junction had 6 bases not matched to a gene; V was cut back by 5 bases and J by 5 bases. The chain's CDR3 is CASSVRDYNNEQFF. DNA of the CDR3: TGTGCCAGCAGTGTCCGGGACTACAACAATGAGCAGTTCTTC.

This rearrangement joins TRBV20-1 to TRBJ1-2; D uncertain. The germline gives CDR1 DFQATT, CDR2 SNEGSKA (reference sequence). This CDR3 is 11 amino acids long. V was cut by 3 bases and J by 3 bases, with 5 bases left in between. The CDR3 nucleotides read TGCAGTGCTAGGATAGACTATGGCTACACCTTC. Translation gives CSARIDYGYTF.

DNA of the CDR3: TGTGCCAGCAGCTTTAACACCTTTACCGGGGAGCTGTTTTTT. This codes for CASSFNTFTGELFF. The genes are TRBV11-2 and TRBJ2-2; D not resolved. V lost 3 bases, J lost 5 bases, and 10 bases lay in between. The CDR3 loop spans 14 amino acids. Per the germline V gene, CDR1 is SGHAT and CDR2 is FQNNGV. The complete variable domain, with remaining parts taken from reference TRBV11-2 and TRBJ2-2, reads EAGVAQSPRYKIIEKRQSVAFWCNPISGHATLYWYQQILGQGPKLLIQFQNNGVVDDSQLPKDRFSAERLKGVDSTLKIQPAKLEDSAVYLCASSFNTFTGELFFGEGSRLTVL.

This clone has only one observation. The rearrangement uses TRBV29-1 and TRBJ2-2; a possible D gene is TRBD1 (5 bases). The germline V and J ends were trimmed by 4 bases and 5 bases, with 11 bases remaining between them. This CDR3 is 13 amino acids long. CDR1 SQVTM and CDR2 ANQGSEA come from the germline V gene. DNA for the CDR3: TGCAGCGTTGGGTCAGGGTTTACCGGGGAGCTGTTTTTT. Amino acid sequence: CSVGSGFTGELFF.

A single count supports this clone. V is TRBV30 and J is TRBJ2-7; D perhaps matches TRBD1 (5 bases). CDR3 length: 11 residues. V lost 5 bases and J lost 6, with 11 bases in between. Per germline, CDR1 GTSNPN and CDR2 SVGIG (reference sequence). The CDR3 sequence is CAWGLRGEQYF. In nucleotides, the CDR3 is TGTGCCTGGGGATTAAGGGGCGAGCAGTACTTC.

This chain links TRBV2 with TRBJ2-7, with 8 nucleotides matching TRBD1. V gave up 6 bases and J gave up 3 bases; unmatched junction bases: 10. CDR3 length: 15 residues. Germline-derived CDR1 and CDR2 are SNHLY and FYNNEI. The CDR3 reads CASRPDRGDFYEQYF. In DNA, the CDR3 is TGTGCCAGCAGGCCCGACAGGGGAGATTTCTACGAGCAGTACTTC.

The chain recombines TRBV12-3 or TRBV12-4 with TRBJ2-5; unclear D gene. CDR3 size: 13 residues. V was cut by 4 bases and J by 9 bases, with 15 bases left in between. The CDR3 protein is CASSYLAAEAQYF. The CDR3 nucleotides read TGTGCCAGCAGTTATTTGGCAGCTGAGGCCCAGTACTTC.

In regard to this clone: At the DNA level, this CDR3 is encoded by other sequences in the same sample as well. The V gene is TRBV5-1, the J gene TRBJ2-3; D unclear. Between the trimmed V and J ends, which lost 2 bases and 2 bases, there was a span of 3 bases. The CDR3 is 12 residues long. Per the germline V gene, CDR1 is SGHRS and CDR2 is YFSETQ. In nucleotides, the CDR3 is TGCGCCAGCAGCTTTTCCACAGATACGCAGTATTTT. Residues: CASSFSTDTQYF.

This clone was counted once. The CDR3 is CASAIAPGGVTQYF. CDR3 DNA: TGTGCCAGCGCAATCGCGCCCGGGGGGGTTACGCAGTATTTT. The rearrangement uses TRBV7-8 and TRBJ2-3, with TRBD2 matching 8 bases. The germline V gene encodes CDR1 SGHVS and CDR2 FQNEAQ. This CDR3 has 14 residues. V was clipped by 8 bases and J by 8 bases; unmatched bases: 12.

This rearrangement joins TRBV4-3 to TRBJ2-7; TRBD1 aligns across 10 bases. V shed 1 base, J shed 3 bases, and the junction held 6 bases outside the gene matches. Germline CDR1 is LGHNA and CDR2 is YSLEER. The CDR3 is 16 residues long. In DNA, the CDR3 is TGCGCCAGCAGCCAAGGTTTGGGACAGGGGCGCTACGAGCAGTACTTC. It translates to CASSQGLGQGRYEQYF.

This chain joins TRBV5-4 and TRBJ1-5; D unresolved. Trimming removed 4 bases from V and 9 bases from J, with 17 bases in between. CDR3 length: 14 amino acids. Germline values: CDR1 SGHNT, CDR2 YYREEE (reference sequence). CDR3 bases: TGTGCCAGCAGCACGTCAGGCGGAACGGGGCCCCAGCATTTT. Translating gives CASSTSGGTGPQHF. The whole variable domain, remainder taken from reference TRBV5-4 and TRBJ1-5, is ETGVTQSPTHLIKTRGQQVTLRCSSQSGHNTVSWYQQALGQGPQFIFQYYREEENGRGNFPPRFSGLQFPNYSSELNVNALELDDSALYLCASSTSGGTGPQHFGDGTRLSIL.

The rearrangement joins TRBV27 to TRBJ2-7, with a weak D call TRBD2 (6 bases). Per germline, CDR1 MNHEY and CDR2 SMNVEV (reference sequence). The CDR3 is 13 amino acids. V dropped 5 bases and J dropped 6 bases, with 14 bases sitting between them. CDR3 DNA: TGTGCCAGCAGTCTTGGAGGGACGACCGAGCAGTACTTC. Amino acids: CASSLGGTTEQYF.

V is TRBV27 and J is TRBJ1-3; D gene uncertain. Germline lookup yields CDR1 MNHEY and CDR2 SMNVEV (reference sequence). The CDR3 loop spans 14 amino acids. Trimming took 6 bases from V and 2 from J, leaving 11 bases between them. The CDR3 DNA sequence: TGTGCCAGCAGCCTCACCGGGACTGGAAACACCATATATTTT. Its protein is CASSLTGTGNTIYF.

This clone has only one observation. V gene TRBV6-2 or TRBV6-3 combines with J gene TRBJ2-7; D is perhaps TRBD1 (5 bases). V was shortened by 5 bases and J by 2 bases, with 13 bases between the two germline ends. From germline, CDR1 is MNHEY and CDR2 SVGEGT. CDR3 length: 14 amino acids. The chain's CDR3 is CASSPLTDPYEQYF. In DNA form, the CDR3 reads TGTGCCAGCAGTCCCCTGACAGATCCCTACGAGCAGTACTTC.